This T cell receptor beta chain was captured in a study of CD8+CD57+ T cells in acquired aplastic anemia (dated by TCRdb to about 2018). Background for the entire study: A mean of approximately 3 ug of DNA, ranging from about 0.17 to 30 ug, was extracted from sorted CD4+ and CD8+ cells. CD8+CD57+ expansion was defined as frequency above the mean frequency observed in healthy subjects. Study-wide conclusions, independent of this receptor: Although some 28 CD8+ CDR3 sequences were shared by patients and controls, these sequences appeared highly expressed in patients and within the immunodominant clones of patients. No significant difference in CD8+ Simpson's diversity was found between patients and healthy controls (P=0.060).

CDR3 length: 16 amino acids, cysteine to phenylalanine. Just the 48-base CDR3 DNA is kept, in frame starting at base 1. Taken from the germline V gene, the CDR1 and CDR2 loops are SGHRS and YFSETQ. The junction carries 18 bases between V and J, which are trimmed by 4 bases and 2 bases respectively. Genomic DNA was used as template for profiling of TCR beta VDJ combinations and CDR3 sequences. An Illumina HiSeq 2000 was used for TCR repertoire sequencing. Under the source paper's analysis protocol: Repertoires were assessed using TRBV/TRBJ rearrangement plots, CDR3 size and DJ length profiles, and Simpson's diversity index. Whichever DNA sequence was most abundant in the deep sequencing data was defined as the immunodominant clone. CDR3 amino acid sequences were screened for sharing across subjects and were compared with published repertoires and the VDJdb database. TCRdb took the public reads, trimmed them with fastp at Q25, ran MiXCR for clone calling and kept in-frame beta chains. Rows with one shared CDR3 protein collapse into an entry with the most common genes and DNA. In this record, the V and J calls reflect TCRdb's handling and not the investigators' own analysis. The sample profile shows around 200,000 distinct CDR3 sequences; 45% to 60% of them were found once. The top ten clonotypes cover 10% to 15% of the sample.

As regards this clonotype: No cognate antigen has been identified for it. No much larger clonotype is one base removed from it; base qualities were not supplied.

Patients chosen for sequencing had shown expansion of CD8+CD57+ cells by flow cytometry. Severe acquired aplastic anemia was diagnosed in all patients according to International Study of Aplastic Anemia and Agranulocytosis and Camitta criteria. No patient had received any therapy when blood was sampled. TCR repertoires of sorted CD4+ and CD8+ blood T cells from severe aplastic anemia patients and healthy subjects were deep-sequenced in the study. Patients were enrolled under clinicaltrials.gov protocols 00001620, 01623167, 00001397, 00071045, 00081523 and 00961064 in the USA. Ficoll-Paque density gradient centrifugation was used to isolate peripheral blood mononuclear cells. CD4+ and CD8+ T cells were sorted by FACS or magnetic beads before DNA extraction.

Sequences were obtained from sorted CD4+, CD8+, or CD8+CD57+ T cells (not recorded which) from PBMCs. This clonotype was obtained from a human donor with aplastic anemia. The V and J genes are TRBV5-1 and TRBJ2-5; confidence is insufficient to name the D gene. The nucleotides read TGCGCCAGCAGCCATACCCCTACCGGGCCTCAAGAGACCCAGTACTTC. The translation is CASSHTPTGPQETQYF.